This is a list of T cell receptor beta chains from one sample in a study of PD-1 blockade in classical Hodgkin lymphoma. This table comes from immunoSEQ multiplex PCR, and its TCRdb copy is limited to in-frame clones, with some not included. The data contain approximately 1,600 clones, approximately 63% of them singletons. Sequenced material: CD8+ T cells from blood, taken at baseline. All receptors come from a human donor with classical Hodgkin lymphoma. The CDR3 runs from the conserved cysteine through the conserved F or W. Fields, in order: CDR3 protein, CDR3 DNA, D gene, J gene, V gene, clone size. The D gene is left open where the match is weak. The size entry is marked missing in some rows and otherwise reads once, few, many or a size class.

CASSLGQGPYGYTF | TGTGCCAGCAGTCTCGGACAGGGGCCCTATGGCTACACCTTC | TRBD1 | TRBJ1-2 | TRBV11-2 | -
CASSYTGAATGELFF | TGCGCCAGCAGTTATACAGGGGCGGCCACCGGGGAGCTGTTTTTT | TRBD1 | TRBJ2-2 | TRBV4-1 | -
CAIRTGDTGELFF | TGTGCCATCAGGACAGGGGACACCGGGGAGCTGTTTTTT | TRBD1 | TRBJ2-2 | TRBV10-3 | -
CASSLFPKAGNEQFF | TGCGCCAGCAGCTTGTTCCCGAAGGCAGGCAATGAGCAGTTCTTC | - | TRBJ2-1 | TRBV5-1 | -
CASSPPGQGMGYTF | TGTGCCAGCTCACCCCCGGGACAGGGTATGGGCTACACCTTC | TRBD1 | TRBJ1-2 | TRBV18 | -
CVSRKAGLDTIYF | TGTGTCAGCAGAAAGGCGGGTCTAGACACCATATATTTT | - | TRBJ1-3 | TRBV28 | -
CASETGGDYGYTF | TGTGCCAGTGAGACAGGGGGCGACTATGGCTACACCTTC | TRBD1 | TRBJ1-2 | TRBV11-2 | once
CASSFIGNYGYTF | TGTGCCAGCAGCTTCATCGGAAACTATGGCTACACCTTC | - | TRBJ1-2 | TRBV5-4 | large
CASSLIGEPQHF | TGTGCCAGCAGTTTAATTGGTGAGCCCCAGCATTTT | - | TRBJ1-5 | TRBV27 | -
CAISAPDRGTDTQYF | TGTGCCATCAGCGCCCCGGACAGGGGCACAGATACGCAGTATTTT | TRBD1 | TRBJ2-3 | TRBV10-3 | -
CASSLRSGVETQYF | TGTGCCAGCAGCTTGCGGTCGGGGGTGGAGACCCAGTACTTC | - | TRBJ2-5 | TRBV7-2 | -
CASSLAGGHTEAFF | TGTGCCAGCAGCTTAGCGGGGGGTCACACTGAAGCTTTCTTT | - | TRBJ1-1 | TRBV5-5 | -
CSVEDLASGAFYNEQFF | TGCAGCGTTGAAGATCTGGCTAGCGGGGCGTTTTACAATGAGCAGTTCTTC | TRBD2 | TRBJ2-1 | TRBV29-1 | -
CASSHPSRGWNTEAFF | TGCGCCAGCAGCCACCCCTCTCGGGGCTGGAACACTGAAGCTTTCTTT | - | TRBJ1-1 | TRBV4-1 | few
CASIAGDLQETQYF | TGTGCCAGCATAGCGGGAGACCTCCAAGAGACCCAGTACTTC | TRBD2 | TRBJ2-5 | TRBV2 | few
CASREKTGLIYGYTF | TGTGCCAGCAGAGAAAAGACAGGGCTGATCTATGGCTACACCTTC | TRBD1 | TRBJ1-2 | TRBV2 | few
CASSWAGGTGELFF | TGCGCCAGCAGCTGGGCCGGAGGTACCGGGGAGCTGTTTTTT | - | TRBJ2-2 | TRBV5-1 | -
CASSEAGSGEKLFF | TGTGCCAGCAGCGAAGCAGGTTCGGGTGAAAAACTGTTTTTT | - | TRBJ1-4 | TRBV25-1 | -
CATLTGSDTQYF | TGTGCCACCCTGACAGGGTCAGATACGCAGTATTTT | TRBD1 | TRBJ2-3 | TRBV6-6 | -
CASSLHGENNQPQHF | TGTGCCAGCAGTCTTCACGGGGAGAATAATCAGCCCCAGCATTTT | - | TRBJ1-5 | TRBV7-2 | few
CASSLDWVNTEAFF | TGCGCCAGCAGCTTGGACTGGGTGAACACTGAAGCTTTCTTT | - | TRBJ1-1 | TRBV5-1 | few
CASSSTSGGKQYF | TGTGCCAGCAGTTCGACTAGCGGGGGGAAGCAGTACTTC | TRBD2 | TRBJ2-7 | TRBV27 | large
CASSPLDHEQFF | TGTGCCAGCAGCCCCCTCGACCATGAGCAGTTCTTC | - | TRBJ2-1 | TRBV5-3 | -
CASSQVMGDSGNTIYF | TGTGCCAGCAGCCAAGTCATGGGGGACTCTGGAAACACCATATATTTT | - | TRBJ1-3 | TRBV4-2 | -
CASSPTDSANEKLFF | TGTGCCAGCAGTCCTACGGACAGCGCTAATGAAAAACTGTTTTTT | - | TRBJ1-4 | TRBV27 | -
CASSWGRDEQYF | TGTGCCAGCAGCTGGGGGCGCGACGAGCAGTACTTC | - | TRBJ2-7 | TRBV7-9 | once
CASSLLRWGNQPQHF | TGTGCCAGCAGCTTATTGCGGTGGGGCAATCAGCCCCAGCATTTT | - | TRBJ1-5 | TRBV11-1 | -
CASSYYGADTEAFF | TGTGCCAGCAGTTACTACGGGGCGGACACTGAAGCTTTCTTT | - | TRBJ1-1 | TRBV6-6 | few
CASSFPGEGYNEQFF | TGTGCCAGCAGTTTCCCGGGAGAGGGGTACAATGAGCAGTTCTTC | - | TRBJ2-1 | TRBV27 | once
CASSFPINDISTDTQYF | TGTGCCAGCAGCTTTCCGATTAACGACATTAGCACAGATACGCAGTATTTT | - | TRBJ2-3 | TRBV7-9 | -
CASSLGSGGANEQFF | TGTGCCAGCAGCTTGGGAAGCGGGGGGGCCAATGAGCAGTTCTTC | TRBD2 | TRBJ2-1 | TRBV7-6 | -
CASTSGGYQETQYF | TGTGCCAGCACAAGCGGGGGGTACCAAGAGACCCAGTACTTC | TRBD2 | TRBJ2-5 | TRBV28 | -
CASGGPGQSYNEQFF | TGTGCCAGCGGGGGACCGGGACAGAGTTACAATGAGCAGTTCTTC | TRBD1 | TRBJ2-1 | TRBV6-1 | -
CASTPGGVTEAFF | TGTGCCAGCACCCCGGGAGGGGTCACTGAAGCTTTCTTT | - | TRBJ1-1 | TRBV11-3 | -
CASSTTGRDNQPQHF | TGTGCCAGCAGTACTACCGGGAGGGACAATCAGCCCCAGCATTTT | - | TRBJ1-5 | TRBV5-8 | -
CASSLPRGPQHF | TGTGCCAGCAGTTTGCCCCGGGGCCCCCAGCATTTT | - | TRBJ1-5 | TRBV28 | -
CASTPATGGSYGYTF | TGTGCCAGTACCCCTGCAACAGGGGGCTCCTATGGCTACACCTTC | TRBD1 | TRBJ1-2 | TRBV19 | -
CASSKDSSSSYEQYF | TGTGCCAGCAGTAAGGACTCTTCCAGCTCCTACGAGCAGTACTTC | - | TRBJ2-7 | TRBV6-5 | -
CASSQDPQEQGRTSPLHF | TGTGCCAGCAGCCAAGATCCCCAAGAACAGGGGAGGACTTCACCCCTCCACTTT | TRBD1 | TRBJ1-6 | TRBV4-2 | -
CASSPQGGQSNEKLFF | TGCGCCAGCAGCCCTCAAGGGGGACAGAGTAATGAAAAACTGTTTTTT | TRBD1 | TRBJ1-4 | TRBV5-4 | -
CASSPDLNSNQPQHF | TGTGCCAGCAGTCCAGATCTGAATAGCAATCAGCCCCAGCATTTT | - | TRBJ1-5 | TRBV28 | -
CASSYDGSSSYGYTF | TGTGCCAGCAGTTACGACGGATCCTCCTCCTATGGCTACACCTTC | - | TRBJ1-2 | TRBV6-5 | -
CATLGGHEQYF | TGTGCCACACTGGGGGGGCATGAGCAGTACTTC | - | TRBJ2-7 | TRBV6-6 | large
CTSSQGSRMARSSYEQYF | TGCACCAGCAGCCAAGGGTCCCGCATGGCCAGGAGTTCCTACGAGCAGTACTTC | - | TRBJ2-7 | TRBV1 | -
CASSLGGVRTGELFF | TGTGCCAGCAGCTTAGGAGGGGTCCGCACCGGGGAGCTGTTTTTT | - | TRBJ2-2 | TRBV11-3 | -
CASSSDRHNSPLHF | TGTGCCAGCAGCTCAGACAGACATAATTCACCCCTCCACTTT | - | TRBJ1-6 | TRBV7-6 | -
CASSRPGASSGNTIYF | TGTGCCAGCAGCCGTCCAGGGGCGAGCTCTGGAAACACCATATATTTT | - | TRBJ1-3 | TRBV5-4 | once
CASGGPDSAPYNQETQYF | TGTGCCAGCGGCGGACCCGACTCGGCACCCTACAATCAAGAGACCCAGTACTTC | - | TRBJ2-5 | TRBV7-9 | -
CASSMTSGSYNEQFF | TGTGCCAGCAGTATGACTAGCGGCTCCTACAATGAGCAGTTCTTC | TRBD2 | TRBJ2-1 | TRBV27 | -
CASSSSTYNEQFF | TGTGCCAGTAGTTCCAGTACCTACAATGAGCAGTTCTTC | - | TRBJ2-1 | TRBV19 | -
CASSHPGLNLYEQYF | TGCGCCAGCAGTCATCCGGGGCTTAACCTCTACGAGCAGTACTTC | - | TRBJ2-7 | TRBV5-1 | few
CASSSSGGGYNEQFF | TGTGCCAGCAGTTCAAGCGGGGGGGGATACAATGAGCAGTTCTTC | TRBD2 | TRBJ2-1 | TRBV6-6 | -
CASNIGGVTEAFF | TGTGCCAGCAACATCGGGGGTGTCACTGAAGCTTTCTTT | - | TRBJ1-1 | TRBV11-2 | -
CASSTGNNEQFF | TGTGCCAGCAGTACAGGGAATAATGAGCAGTTCTTC | - | TRBJ2-1 | TRBV6-6 | -
CASSQHIDPSYEQYF | TGTGCCAGCAGCCAGCACATCGACCCCTCCTACGAGCAGTACTTC | - | TRBJ2-7 | TRBV7-2 | -
CASSFTEPYQETQYF | TGTGCCAGCAGCTTTACGGAGCCCTACCAAGAGACCCAGTACTTC | - | TRBJ2-5 | TRBV7-9 | -
CASSYFGEGAEAFF | TGTGCCAGCAGTTACTTCGGGGAGGGGGCTGAAGCTTTCTTT | - | TRBJ1-1 | TRBV6-6 | large
CASSQDRGSYEQYF | TGCGCCAGCAGCCAAGACAGAGGCTCCTACGAGCAGTACTTC | - | TRBJ2-7 | TRBV4-3 | -